The 12 T cell receptor beta chains below were found in one sample sequenced in a study of T-cell reconstitution after alpha-beta-depleted transplantation in children. Unique molecular identifiers featured in how the TCRbeta library was prepared. One entry per CDR3 protein, called by TCRdb with MiXCR from the PCR reads. Seen here are roughly 670,000 distinct CDR3 sequences, around 13% observed once, and the top ten hold 0.79%. Source: PBMCs, taken before TCRalphabeta/CD19-depleted stem cell transplant. The receptors were sampled from a girl aged 2-10 years with congenital amegakaryocytic thrombocytopenia, due to receive a stem cell transplant.

Many counts were recorded for this clonotype. V gene TRBV29-1 combines with J gene TRBJ1-4; TRBD1 matches 9 bases. Germline V lookup: CDR1 SQVTM, CDR2 ANQGSEA. After removal of 0 bases from V and 7 bases from J, the junction contained 3 bases not matched to a gene. The CDR3 has 14 residues. The CDR3 DNA sequence: TGCAGCGTTGAAGATCTGACAGGGGGTGAAAAACTGTTTTTT. Translating it yields CSVEDLTGGEKLFF.

A remark on this clonotype: Being one base from a much bigger clone, this may be a read error. The genes are TRBV20-1 and TRBJ1-1, with D hard to call. CDR1 and CDR2 from the germline V gene are DFQATT and SNEGSKA (reference sequence). The CDR3 totals 15 residues. V was trimmed by 2 bases and J by 3 bases, leaving 16 bases between them. The CDR3 loop reads CSARKQSGRDTEAFF. The DNA for the CDR3 is TGCAGTGCTAGAAAGCAATCAGGCCGCGACACTGAAGCTTTCTTT.

J is TRBJ2-1 and V is TRBV5-1; weak D call: TRBD2 (7 bases). Trimming took off 0 bases at V and 9 bases at J, with 28 bases between the two ends. The CDR3 is 19 amino acids. CDR1 SGHRS and CDR2 YFSETQ come from the germline V gene. CDR3 region: CASSLGQALAGVRYSEQFF. CDR3 nucleotide sequence: TGCGCCAGCAGCTTGGGACAGGCCCTCGCGGGAGTGAGATACTCTGAGCAGTTCTTC.

As concerns this clonotype: A much larger clone differs by one base, so this may be a read error. The V gene is TRBV5-1, the J gene TRBJ1-2; TRBD1 might be the D (5 bases). The length of the CDR3 is 13 residues. Germline CDR1 and CDR2: SGHRS and YFSETQ. CDR3 sequence (DNA): TGCGCCCGCAGCGTGGAGGGGAACTATGGCTACACCTTC. It is translated as CARSVEGNYGYTF.

This clonotype has a count of ten or more. V is TRBV5-1 and J is TRBJ2-1, with 7 nucleotides matching TRBD2. CDR1 and CDR2 (germline): SGHRS, YFSETQ. The CDR3 runs to 17 residues. V dropped 3 bases and J dropped 0; count of bases not matched to a gene: 9. Written as DNA, the CDR3 is TGCGCCAGCAGCTCCTGGTTGGGGGGGAGCTCCTACAATGAGCAGTTCTTC. As protein: CASSSWLGGSSYNEQFF. Full variable domain (rest looked up from reference TRBV5-1 and TRBJ2-1): KAGVTQTPRYLIKTRGQQVTLSCSPISGHRSVSWYQQTPGQGLQFLFEYFSETQRNKGNFPGRFSGRQFSNSRSEMNVSTLELGDSALYLCASSSWLGGSSYNEQFFGPGTRLTVL.

This clonotype was found a few times. CDR3 in amino acids: CASSSFLVTGGEKLFF. In DNA, the CDR3 is TGTGCCAGCAGCTCGTTTTTGGTTACAGGGGGAGAAAAACTGTTTTTT. The chain joins TRBV2 to TRBJ1-4; TRBD1 matches 8 bases. V lost 6 bases and J lost 8; bases outside the gene matches: 14. Germline-derived CDR1 and CDR2 are SNHLY and FYNNEI. The CDR3 spans 16 residues. Combining the CDR3 with reference TRBV2 and TRBJ1-4 gives the whole variable domain EPEVTQTPSHQVTQMGQEVILRCVPISNHLYFYWYRQILGQKVEFLVSFYNNEISEKSEIFDDQFSVERPDGSNFTLKIRSTKLEDSAMYFCASSSFLVTGGEKLFFGSGTQLSVL.

This chain uses TRBV12-3 or TRBV12-4 with TRBJ2-7, with 8 bases aligning to TRBD1. CDR3 length: 14 residues. V lost 2 bases to trimming and J lost 3 bases; unmatched junction nucleotides: 3. The CDR3 DNA is TGTGCCAGCAGTTTATCAGGGGGCCTCTACGAGCAGTACTTC. Encoded protein: CASSLSGGLYEQYF.

This clonotype was found many times. The rearrangement links TRBV12-3 or TRBV12-4 to TRBJ2-1, with D possibly called TRBD1 or TRBD2 (5 bases each). Deletions cut 6 bases from V and 5 bases from J, with 11 bases between. The CDR3 consists of 13 residues. CDR3 sequence (DNA): TGTGCCAGCAGCTCAGGGACCGACAATGAGCAGTTCTTC. Protein: CASSSGTDNEQFF.

This clonotype occurred once. The conserved phenylalanine or tryptophan normally closing the CDR3 is absent here, so this likely arose from a read error. V is TRBV7-3 and J is TRBJ2-3; TRBD1 is a possible D gene (7 bases). Trimming removed 4 bases from V and 8 bases from J, with 10 bases in between. The length of the CDR3 is 12 residues. Germline V lookup: CDR1 SGHTA, CDR2 FQGTGA. This CDR3 reads CASSSRGATQYS. In DNA form, the CDR3 reads TGTGCCAGCAGCTCCAGGGGGGCTACGCAGTATTCT.

This clonotype was counted at least ten times. J is TRBJ2-7 and V is TRBV12-3 or TRBV12-4; D not certain. CDR3 length: 12 residues. Trimming removed 5 bases from V and 6 bases from J, with 11 bases in between. The CDR3 reads CASSTRVLEQYF. CDR3 DNA sequence: TGTGCCAGCAGTACCCGGGTCCTCGAGCAGTACTTC.

The rearrangement links TRBV5-1 to TRBJ2-7, with D possibly being TRBD1 (6 bases). CDR3 length: 14 residues. Trimming stripped 4 bases from V and 3 bases from J, with 14 bases between. In germline, CDR1 is SGHRS, CDR2 YFSETQ. In nucleotides, the CDR3 is TGCGCCAGCAGCAACCGGGACACGCTCTACGAGCAGTACTTC. Translated, it gives CASSNRDTLYEQYF.

V gene TRBV5-1 combines with J gene TRBJ2-1, with 12 bases aligning to TRBD1. The CDR3 is made up of 18 amino acids. CDR1 is SGHRS, CDR2 YFSETQ, per germline. With V trimmed by 8 bases and J by 3 bases, 15 bases remained unmatched. DNA for the CDR3: TGCGCCAGGAAAGACCGGGACAGGGGGCGCGAAGGCTACAATGAGCAGTTCTTC. Amino acids: CARKDRDRGREGYNEQFF.